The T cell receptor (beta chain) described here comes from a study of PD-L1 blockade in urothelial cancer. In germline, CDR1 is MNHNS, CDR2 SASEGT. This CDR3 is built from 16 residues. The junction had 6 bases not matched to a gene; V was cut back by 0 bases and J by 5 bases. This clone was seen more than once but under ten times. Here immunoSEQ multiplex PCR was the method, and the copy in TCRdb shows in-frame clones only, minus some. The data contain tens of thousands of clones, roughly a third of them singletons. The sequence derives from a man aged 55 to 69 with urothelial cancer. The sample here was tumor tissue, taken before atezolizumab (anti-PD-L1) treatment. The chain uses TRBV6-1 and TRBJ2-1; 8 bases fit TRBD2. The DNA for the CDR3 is TGTGCCAGCAGTGAAGCGACCAGCGGGGGAAACAATGAGCAGTTCTTC. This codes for CASSEATSGGNNEQFF.